A single T cell receptor (beta chain) is shown here with its context. The sample holds other DNA sequences that translate to the same CDR3. As originally analysed: Scientists estimated how many nucleated cells there were by amplifying reference gene primers. Using immunoSEQ multiplex PCR, the repertoire was profiled, and TCRdb retains in-frame clones only, with some absent. V, J and clone size were drawn from that table, and D and trimming were deduced from the DNA. The data show about 26,000 clones, with approximately 87% seen just once and 7.6% held by the top ten. These data belong to a study of blood T cell repertoires in COVID-19. Whole-study context: Researchers got acute and convalescent COVID-19 samples from the United States, Italy and Spain. From T cells, B-cell-depleted T cells, or PBMCs came the material, which was cDNA or gDNA.

Germline assignment: CDR1 KGHSH and CDR2 LQKENI. This CDR3 spans 13 amino acids. V gave up 3 bases and J gave up 4 bases, with 7 bases separating them. The sequencing input was peripheral blood. The chain combines TRBV18 with TRBJ1-5; perhaps TRBD1 as D (6 bases). The receptor was isolated from a human donor in a cohort sampled during active COVID-19. CDR3 bases: TGTGCCAGCTCACCGGACAGAAATCAGCCCCAGCATTTT. Amino acid sequence: CASSPDRNQPQHF. The full variable domain, rest sourced from reference TRBV18 and TRBJ1-5, is NAGVMQNPRHLVRRRGQEARLRCSPMKGHSHVYWYRQLPEEGLKFMVYLQKENIIDESGMPKERFSAEFPKEGPSILRIQQVVRGDSAAYFCASSPDRNQPQHFGDGTRLSIL.